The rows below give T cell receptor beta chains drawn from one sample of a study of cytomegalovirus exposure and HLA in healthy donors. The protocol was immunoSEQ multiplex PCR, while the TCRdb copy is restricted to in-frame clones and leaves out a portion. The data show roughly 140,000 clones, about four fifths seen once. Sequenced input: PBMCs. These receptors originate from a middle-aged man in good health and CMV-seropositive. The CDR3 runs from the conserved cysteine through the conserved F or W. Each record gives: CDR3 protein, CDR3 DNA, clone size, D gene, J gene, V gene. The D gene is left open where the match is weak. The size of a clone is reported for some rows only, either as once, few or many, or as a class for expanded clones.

CDR3 protein: CAWRRPSETYEQYF; CDR3 DNA: TGTGCCTGGAGACGTCCCAGCGAGACCTACGAGCAGTACTTC; clone size: NA; D gene: NA; J gene: TRBJ2-7; V gene: TRBV30
CDR3 protein: CARGTGELLDRGLDYGYTF; CDR3 DNA: TGTGCCAGGGGAACGGGCGAACTCTTAGACAGGGGGTTGGACTATGGCTACACCTTC; clone size: NA; D gene: TRBD1; J gene: TRBJ1-2; V gene: TRBV28
CDR3 protein: CASSPGRGRSLYEQYF; CDR3 DNA: TGTGCTAGCAGCCCGGGGAGGGGCCGGTCACTCTACGAGCAGTACTTC; clone size: once; D gene: TRBD2; J gene: TRBJ2-7; V gene: TRBV7-7
CDR3 protein: CASSLSNPPGYGYTF; CDR3 DNA: TGTGCCAGCAGTTTATCTAACCCTCCGGGCTATGGCTACACCTTC; clone size: NA; D gene: NA; J gene: TRBJ1-2; V gene: TRBV27
CDR3 protein: CASSLSGEETQYF; CDR3 DNA: TGTGCCAGCAGCTTGAGCGGGGAAGAGACCCAGTACTTC; clone size: NA; D gene: TRBD2; J gene: TRBJ2-5; V gene: TRBV7-9
CDR3 protein: CASSLLAGPGASDTQYF; CDR3 DNA: TGCGCCAGCAGCTTACTAGCGGGGCCGGGAGCCTCAGATACGCAGTATTTT; clone size: NA; D gene: TRBD2; J gene: TRBJ2-3; V gene: TRBV5-1
CDR3 protein: CASSLGRHLEAFF; CDR3 DNA: TGTGCCAGCAGCTTAGGACGACACCTAGAAGCTTTCTTT; clone size: NA; D gene: NA; J gene: TRBJ1-1; V gene: TRBV11-2
CDR3 protein: CASSWTGQNEQFF; CDR3 DNA: TGTGCCAGCAGCTGGACTGGCCAAAATGAGCAGTTCTTC; clone size: NA; D gene: NA; J gene: TRBJ2-1; V gene: TRBV5-6
CDR3 protein: CASSLTGTSKETQYF; CDR3 DNA: TGTGCCAGCAGCTTAACCGGGACTTCTAAAGAGACCCAGTACTTC; clone size: NA; D gene: NA; J gene: TRBJ2-5; V gene: TRBV7-9
CDR3 protein: CASSVRQGAYYGYTF; CDR3 DNA: TGTGCCAGCAGTGTACGCCAGGGGGCCTACTATGGCTACACCTTC; clone size: NA; D gene: TRBD1; J gene: TRBJ1-2; V gene: TRBV2
CDR3 protein: CASSQGYNSPLHF; CDR3 DNA: TGTGCCAGCAGCCAGGGGTATAATTCACCCCTCCACTTT; clone size: NA; D gene: NA; J gene: TRBJ1-6; V gene: TRBV11-2
CDR3 protein: CASSQRTSGSGETQYF; CDR3 DNA: TGCGCCAGCAGCCAACGGACTAGCGGGAGTGGAGAGACCCAGTACTTC; clone size: few; D gene: TRBD2; J gene: TRBJ2-5; V gene: TRBV5-1
CDR3 protein: CASSKWGQGAGEAFF; CDR3 DNA: TGTGCCAGCAGCAAGTGGGGACAGGGGGCCGGTGAAGCTTTCTTT; clone size: NA; D gene: TRBD1; J gene: TRBJ1-1; V gene: TRBV6-5
CDR3 protein: CASSSGTTYNEQFF; CDR3 DNA: TGTGCCAGCAGCTCCGGGACTACCTACAATGAGCAGTTCTTC; clone size: NA; D gene: TRBD2; J gene: TRBJ2-1; V gene: TRBV7-8
CDR3 protein: CASRQGASLLWQPQHF; CDR3 DNA: TGTGCCAGCCGTCAGGGGGCGAGTCTTCTATGGCAGCCCCAGCATTTT; clone size: NA; D gene: TRBD1; J gene: TRBJ1-5; V gene: TRBV27
CDR3 protein: CASSPGLNQETQYF; CDR3 DNA: TGTGCCAGCAGCCCGGGACTAAATCAAGAGACCCAGTACTTC; clone size: NA; D gene: TRBD2; J gene: TRBJ2-5; V gene: TRBV7-6
CDR3 protein: CASSLLGAGTYNEQFF; CDR3 DNA: TGCGCCAGCAGCTTGCTAGGGGCTGGGACCTACAATGAGCAGTTCTTC; clone size: NA; D gene: NA; J gene: TRBJ2-1; V gene: TRBV5-1
CDR3 protein: CSVGRNQETQYF; CDR3 DNA: TGCAGCGTTGGGAGGAACCAAGAGACCCAGTACTTC; clone size: NA; D gene: NA; J gene: TRBJ2-5; V gene: TRBV29-1
CDR3 protein: CSVVLAGGWDEQFF; CDR3 DNA: TGCAGCGTTGTACTAGCGGGAGGATGGGATGAGCAGTTCTTC; clone size: NA; D gene: TRBD2; J gene: TRBJ2-1; V gene: TRBV29-1
CDR3 protein: CACRTGGPQYEQYF; CDR3 DNA: TGTGCCTGCCGGACAGGGGGTCCTCAGTACGAGCAGTACTTC; clone size: NA; D gene: TRBD1; J gene: TRBJ2-7; V gene: TRBV28
CDR3 protein: CAISERRIAGPLGNEQFF; CDR3 DNA: TGTGCCATCAGTGAGCGAAGAATAGCGGGACCTCTGGGTAATGAGCAGTTCTTC; clone size: NA; D gene: TRBD2; J gene: TRBJ2-1; V gene: TRBV10-3
CDR3 protein: CASSFGSSGSSHEQYF; CDR3 DNA: TGTGCCAGCAGCTTCGGGTCCAGCGGGAGCTCCCACGAGCAGTACTTC; clone size: NA; D gene: TRBD2; J gene: TRBJ2-7; V gene: TRBV7-9
CDR3 protein: CASSLDGVANQPQHF; CDR3 DNA: TGTGCCAGCAGCTTAGACGGGGTAGCTAATCAGCCCCAGCATTTT; clone size: NA; D gene: NA; J gene: TRBJ1-5; V gene: TRBV11-2
CDR3 protein: CASSHFRDRALGWTEAFF; CDR3 DNA: TGTGCTAGCAGCCACTTCCGGGACAGGGCATTGGGTTGGACTGAAGCTTTCTTT; clone size: NA; D gene: TRBD1; J gene: TRBJ1-1; V gene: TRBV7-7
CDR3 protein: CASTVTGPLNTEAFF; CDR3 DNA: TGCGCCAGCACGGTCACAGGGCCGCTGAACACTGAAGCTTTCTTT; clone size: NA; D gene: NA; J gene: TRBJ1-1; V gene: TRBV4-1
CDR3 protein: CASSPGQGWLAF; CDR3 DNA: TGTGCCAGCAGCCCCGGTCAGGGATGGCTCGCCTTC; clone size: NA; D gene: NA; J gene: TRBJ1-2; V gene: TRBV9
CDR3 protein: CASTKTGYEQYF; CDR3 DNA: TGTGCCAGCACTAAGACGGGTTACGAGCAGTACTTC; clone size: few; D gene: NA; J gene: TRBJ2-7; V gene: TRBV2
CDR3 protein: CASSSRRDRGPYEQYF; CDR3 DNA: TGTGCCAGCAGTTCTCGCCGGGACAGGGGGCCCTACGAGCAGTACTTC; clone size: NA; D gene: TRBD1; J gene: TRBJ2-7; V gene: TRBV27
CDR3 protein: CASSPWGDEQFF; CDR3 DNA: TGTGCCAGCAGTCCCTGGGGGGATGAGCAGTTCTTC; clone size: few; D gene: NA; J gene: TRBJ2-1; V gene: TRBV6-6
CDR3 protein: CASSEALGGSEQYF; CDR3 DNA: TGTGCCAGCAGTGAAGCTTTGGGAGGGTCCGAGCAGTACTTC; clone size: once; D gene: TRBD2; J gene: TRBJ2-7; V gene: TRBV6-1
CDR3 protein: CAWLGTSGSSSYNEQFF; CDR3 DNA: TGTGCCTGGTTAGGGACTAGCGGGAGTTCCTCCTACAATGAGCAGTTCTTC; clone size: NA; D gene: TRBD2; J gene: TRBJ2-1; V gene: TRBV30
CDR3 protein: CASSFMGTAKEETQYF; CDR3 DNA: TGTGCCAGCAGCTTCATGGGGACAGCAAAAGAAGAGACCCAGTACTTC; clone size: few; D gene: TRBD1; J gene: TRBJ2-5; V gene: TRBV7-9
CDR3 protein: CASSLGADASSYEQYF; CDR3 DNA: TGCGCCAGCAGCTTGGGGGCAGACGCGAGCTCCTACGAGCAGTACTTC; clone size: once; D gene: NA; J gene: TRBJ2-7; V gene: TRBV5-1
CDR3 protein: CASRQEAYEQYF; CDR3 DNA: TGTGCCAGCCGACAGGAGGCCTACGAGCAGTACTTC; clone size: NA; D gene: NA; J gene: TRBJ2-7; V gene: TRBV2
CDR3 protein: CASKGAREQFF; CDR3 DNA: TGTGCCAGCAAGGGGGCCCGTGAGCAGTTCTTC; clone size: NA; D gene: TRBD1; J gene: TRBJ2-1; V gene: TRBV2
CDR3 protein: CASSLLGQGLGNTEAFF; CDR3 DNA: TGTGCCAGCAGCTTATTGGGACAGGGACTGGGGAACACTGAAGCTTTCTTT; clone size: NA; D gene: TRBD1; J gene: TRBJ1-1; V gene: TRBV7-8
CDR3 protein: CATSRDFVTTYEQYF; CDR3 DNA: TGTGCCACCAGCAGAGATTTTGTCACTACCTACGAGCAGTACTTC; clone size: NA; D gene: NA; J gene: TRBJ2-7; V gene: TRBV15
CDR3 protein: CASSADGQGESNQPQHF; CDR3 DNA: TGTGCCAGCTCCGCCGACGGACAGGGTGAATCCAATCAGCCCCAGCATTTT; clone size: NA; D gene: TRBD1; J gene: TRBJ1-5; V gene: TRBV28
CDR3 protein: CAISKGTGEETQYF; CDR3 DNA: TGTGCCATCAGTAAAGGGACAGGGGAGGAGACCCAGTACTTC; clone size: NA; D gene: TRBD1; J gene: TRBJ2-5; V gene: TRBV10-3
CDR3 protein: CASSSVGRSYEQYF; CDR3 DNA: TGTGCCAGCAGCTCAGTTGGGCGCTCCTACGAGCAGTACTTC; clone size: NA; D gene: NA; J gene: TRBJ2-7; V gene: TRBV5-5
CDR3 protein: CASLTTGQGEAGYTF; CDR3 DNA: TGTGCCAGCCTCACAACGGGACAGGGGGAAGCTGGCTACACCTTC; clone size: NA; D gene: TRBD1; J gene: TRBJ1-2; V gene: TRBV18
CDR3 protein: CASSLAGRGGEQYF; CDR3 DNA: TGTGCCAGCAGCTTAGCGGGCAGGGGCGGAGAGCAGTACTTC; clone size: few; D gene: NA; J gene: TRBJ2-7; V gene: TRBV11-2
CDR3 protein: CASSLNSGIATNEKLFF; CDR3 DNA: TGTGCCAGCAGCTTGAACTCAGGGATTGCAACTAATGAAAAACTGTTTTTT; clone size: NA; D gene: NA; J gene: TRBJ1-4; V gene: TRBV5-4
CDR3 protein: CASRSGGQAYQPQHF; CDR3 DNA: TGCGCCAGCCGATCCGGTGGACAGGCTTATCAGCCCCAGCATTTT; clone size: once; D gene: TRBD1; J gene: TRBJ1-5; V gene: TRBV10-2
CDR3 protein: CASKQGSPFSTIYF; CDR3 DNA: TGTGCCAGTAAACAGGGGTCGCCTTTTAGCACCATATATTTT; clone size: NA; D gene: TRBD1; J gene: TRBJ1-3; V gene: TRBV28
CDR3 protein: CASTPRQGAYEQYF; CDR3 DNA: TGTGCCAGCACCCCACGACAGGGGGCCTACGAGCAGTACTTC; clone size: NA; D gene: TRBD1; J gene: TRBJ2-7; V gene: TRBV6-6
CDR3 protein: CARSRGLSIPEQYF; CDR3 DNA: TGTGCCAGAAGCAGGGGACTCAGTATTCCCGAGCAGTACTTC; clone size: NA; D gene: NA; J gene: TRBJ2-7; V gene: TRBV5-3
CDR3 protein: CAISPAGGQETQYF; CDR3 DNA: TGTGCCATCTCTCCAGCCGGGGGGCAAGAGACCCAGTACTTC; clone size: NA; D gene: TRBD2; J gene: TRBJ2-5; V gene: TRBV10-3
CDR3 protein: CASSQPGQGKNQPQHF; CDR3 DNA: TGCGCCAGCAGCCAGCCGGGACAGGGGAAGAATCAGCCCCAGCATTTT; clone size: NA; D gene: TRBD1; J gene: TRBJ1-5; V gene: TRBV4-1
CDR3 protein: CSPVRDTQYF; CDR3 DNA: TGCAGTCCGGTTCGAGATACGCAGTATTTT; clone size: NA; D gene: NA; J gene: TRBJ2-3; V gene: TRBV20-1
CDR3 protein: CASSEWNNRGNQETQYF; CDR3 DNA: TGCGCCAGCAGTGAGTGGAACAACAGGGGAAACCAAGAGACCCAGTACTTC; clone size: NA; D gene: TRBD1; J gene: TRBJ2-5; V gene: TRBV10-2
CDR3 protein: CASSVAPDSSYEQYF; CDR3 DNA: TGTGCCAGCAGCGTAGCCCCTGACAGTTCCTACGAGCAGTACTTC; clone size: NA; D gene: NA; J gene: TRBJ2-7; V gene: TRBV9
CDR3 protein: CASSRGTGAREKLFF; CDR3 DNA: TGTGCCAGCAGCCGGGGGACAGGGGCCCGGGAAAAACTGTTTTTT; clone size: NA; D gene: TRBD1; J gene: TRBJ1-4; V gene: TRBV5-6
CDR3 protein: CASSNPPFGAKNIQYF; CDR3 DNA: TGTGCCAGCAGCAACCCCCCCTTCGGAGCCAAAAACATTCAGTACTTC; clone size: once; D gene: NA; J gene: TRBJ2-4; V gene: TRBV7-9
CDR3 protein: CASSRWLGTGMEGYTF; CDR3 DNA: TGTGCCAGCAGCCGCTGGCTGGGGACAGGGATGGAGGGCTACACCTTC; clone size: NA; D gene: TRBD1; J gene: TRBJ1-2; V gene: TRBV14